This T cell receptor beta chain emerged from a study of cytomegalovirus exposure and HLA in healthy donors. Study findings and constraints: In a later analysis, donors in an Asian-associated ancestry cluster reportedly had fewer N-insertions in productive TCRs than the cohort mean. The majority of CMV-associated TCR beta chains were reported as apparently HLA-restricted in a later analysis. A link between a missense DCLRE1C variant and TCR beta V- and J-gene trimming emerged from a later analysis. When the data were analyzed later, several of the most significant clusters appeared to be linked to common viral pathogens.

This clone was seen once. What it recognizes is unknown. This CDR3 has 16 residues. Both 60 Vbeta primers and 13 Jbeta primers went into the PCR. Assay: immunoSEQ multiplex PCR; the TCRdb copy retains only in-frame clones and omits some. The table shows about 180,000 clones, with around 76% occurring only once. Sequencing was done on a sample of PBMCs. The chain employs TRBV21-1 and TRBJ2-3; the table assigns TRBD2, which was not confirmed against the DNA. TRBV21-1 is classified as a pseudogene. This TCR was recovered from a man aged 35 to 55 in good health and CMV-seronegative. CDR3 sequence reads: CASSKDLAWTTDTQYF. CDR3 coding DNA: TGTGCCAGCAGCAAAGATCTAGCTTGGACCACAGATACGCAGTATTTT.